Each of the 28 T cell receptor beta chains below was sequenced from the same sample in a study of vaccination effects on CD4 cells after COVID-19. Using viral peptide pools, the ViraFEST assay grew out antigen-specific CD4+ T cells prior to sequencing. Upon completion of roughly ten days in culture, CD4+ T cells were isolated. BNT162b2 vaccine or mRNA-1273 vaccine was given to participants in two doses. Produced via immunoSEQ multiplex PCR; TCRdb's table is partial and in-frame only. The sample comprises about 59,000 clones, around 82% of which are singletons, and roughly 2% rests with the top ten. Their antigens remain unidentified. Material: CD4+ T cells from PBMCs cultured with HCoV-OC43 spike peptides, obtained after COVID-19 vaccination. This sample's subset: HCoV-OC43 spike overlapping peptide pool stimulation. The origin of the receptors is a human donor who received a COVID-19 vaccine.

The chain recombines TRBV2 with TRBJ2-3; 9 bases map to TRBD1. The trim removed 6 bases at V and 2 bases at J, leaving 3 bases unmatched. In germline, CDR1 is SNHLY, CDR2 FYNNEI. This CDR3 comprises 14 residues. The CDR3 loop is CASRDRGLTDTQYF. CDR3 bases: TGTGCCAGCAGGGACAGGGGTCTCACAGATACGCAGTATTTT.

The chain combines TRBV25-1 with TRBJ2-5; D possibly matches TRBD1 or TRBD2 (5 bases each). The CDR3 sequence is 15 residues long. Germline CDR1 and CDR2: MGHDK and SYGVNS. The germline V and J ends were trimmed by 4 bases and 2 bases, with 14 bases remaining between them. CDR3: CASSAGTLRQETQYF. The DNA of the CDR3 is TGTGCCAGCAGTGCCGGGACCTTGAGACAAGAGACCCAGTACTTC.

This sequence joins TRBV6-1 and TRBJ1-3; D call uncertain. V was pared by 4 bases and J by 1 base, with 14 bases between. The CDR3 extends over 16 amino acids. In germline, CDR1 is MNHNS, CDR2 SASEGT. This CDR3 reads CASSVGGGWSGNTIYF. The CDR3 bases are TGTGCCAGCAGTGTAGGTGGCGGGTGGTCTGGAAACACCATATATTTT.

The genes are TRBV5-1 and TRBJ2-5; 14 bases match TRBD2. There are 17 residues in the CDR3. V lost 0 bases, J lost 1 base, and 2 bases stayed unmatched. Germline values: CDR1 SGHRS, CDR2 YFSETQ. CDR3 amino acids: CASSLAGTSGGQETQYF. The CDR3 DNA reads TGCGCCAGCAGCTTGGCCGGGACTAGCGGGGGCCAAGAGACCCAGTACTTC.

This chain links TRBV3-1 (or the pseudogene TRBV3-2) with TRBJ2-5; either TRBD1 or TRBD2 may supply D (5 bases each). V was clipped by 4 bases and J by 3 bases, with 15 bases between them. CDR1 is LGHDT and CDR2 is YNNKEL in the germline V gene (reference sequence). CDR3 size: 15 residues. This CDR3 reads CASSRQPGRKETQYF. CDR3 DNA sequence: TGTGCCAGCAGCCGACAACCGGGACGAAAAGAGACCCAGTACTTC.

The chain joins TRBV15 to TRBJ1-3; perhaps TRBD1 as D (5 bases). Germline V gene data show CDR1 as LNHNV and CDR2 as YYDKDF (reference sequence). Deletions cut 1 base from V and 0 bases from J, with 13 bases between. CDR3 size: 17 residues. CDR3 DNA sequence: TGTGCCACCAGCAGAGTGGGGCCTTCCCCCTCTGGAAACACCATATATTTT. Encoded protein: CATSRVGPSPSGNTIYF.

The chain is built from TRBV5-8 and TRBJ2-3, with 9 nucleotides matching TRBD1. The CDR3 totals 16 residues. In germline, CDR1 is SGHTS, CDR2 YDEGEE. After removal of 0 bases from V and 4 bases from J, the junction contained 6 bases not matched to a gene. CDR3 DNA: TGTGCCAGCAGCTTGGAAACAGGGGGCGGGTCAGATACGCAGTATTTT. It encodes CASSLETGGGSDTQYF.

A single count supports this clone. The DNA for the CDR3 is TGTGCCAGCTCACCAATCCGGGACAGTAATGAAAAACTGTTTTTT. Translating it yields CASSPIRDSNEKLFF. The V gene is TRBV18, the J gene TRBJ1-4, with TRBD1 matching 7 bases. Germline V gives CDR1 KGHSH, CDR2 LQKENI. Trimming cost V 2 bases and J 4 bases; bases outside gene matches: 4. CDR3 length equals 15 residues.

The J gene is TRBJ2-1, the V gene TRBV5-1; 7 bases fit TRBD2. The germline V gene encodes CDR1 SGHRS and CDR2 YFSETQ. This CDR3 region has 15 residues. V lost 0 bases, J lost 6 bases, and 6 bases stayed unmatched. Written as DNA, the CDR3 is TGCGCCAGCAGCTTGGGAGGCGGGGGTGGCAATGAGCAGTTCTTC. Its protein product is CASSLGGGGGNEQFF.

This clone was observed a few times. V usage is TRBV7-3 and J usage is TRBJ2-2; either TRBD1 or TRBD2 may fit D (6 bases each). Germline V gene data show CDR1 as SGHTA and CDR2 as FQGTGA. V dropped 6 bases and J dropped 4 bases, with 15 bases sitting between them. The CDR3 spans 15 residues. This chain's CDR3 is CASSREGGGTGELFF. CDR3 coding DNA: TGTGCCAGCAGTCGAGAGGGGGGAGGCACCGGGGAGCTGTTTTTT.

Worth noting for this clone: The same CDR3 arises from other DNA sequences in this sample as well. This chain connects TRBV9 to TRBJ2-1, with TRBD2 identical over 7 bases. The CDR3 length is 16 residues. The germline V gene has CDR1 SGDLS and CDR2 YYNGEE. V dropped 3 bases and J dropped 0; count of bases not matched to a gene: 6. In DNA, the CDR3 is TGTGCCAGCAGCGCCGGAGGCGGGAGCTCCTACAATGAGCAGTTCTTC. Translated, it gives CASSAGGGSSYNEQFF.

The V gene is TRBV2, the J gene TRBJ1-1, with 7 positions matching TRBD1. The CDR3 has 14 amino acids. CDR1 and CDR2 from the germline V gene are SNHLY and FYNNEI. V shed 4 bases and J 5 bases; nucleotides not matched to a gene: 7. Written as DNA, the CDR3 is TGTGCCAGCAGTGGGATCAGGGGGAGTACTGAAGCTTTCTTT. Translation: CASSGIRGSTEAFF.

V is TRBV7-2 and J is TRBJ1-6; 9 bases are a match to TRBD1. Trimming cost V 5 bases and J 4 bases; bases outside gene matches: 6. The CDR3 has 16 residues. Germline values: CDR1 SGHTA, CDR2 FQGNSA. CDR3 sequence reads: CASSRGTGTYNSPLHF. The CDR3 nucleotides read TGTGCCAGCAGCCGGGGGACAGGGACTTATAATTCACCCCTCCACTTT.

This sequence joins TRBV2 and TRBJ2-7; D is uncertain. Looked up from germline, CDR1 is SNHLY and CDR2 is FYNNEI. The CDR3 totals 13 residues. Trimming left V 5 bases short and J 6 bases short, with 14 bases between. DNA for the CDR3: TGTGCCAGCAGTTACACGGGCGTAGGCGAGCAGTACGTC. The encoded protein is CASSYTGVGEQYV.

This clone has just one count. This chain joins TRBV5-1 and TRBJ1-6; maybe TRBD1 (5 bases). Germline V gene lookup returns CDR1 SGHRS and CDR2 YFSETQ. Trimming took off 1 base at V and 10 bases at J, with 15 bases between the two ends. The CDR3 spans 15 residues. The CDR3 coding sequence is TGCGCCAGCAGCTTGAAAGGTCTAGGGGACTCACCCCTCCACTTT. Protein product: CASSLKGLGDSPLHF.

This clone was counted between two and nine times. The chain couples TRBV15 to TRBJ1-6, with D perhaps matching TRBD1 (5 bases). This CDR3 comprises 14 residues. Trimming left V 8 bases short and J 10 bases short, with 18 bases between. Per germline, CDR1 LNHNV and CDR2 YYDKDF (reference sequence). Written as DNA, the CDR3 is TGTGCCACCGGGGACGGGAATCTGTTATCACCCCTCCACTTT. Amino acids: CATGDGNLLSPLHF.

The gene calls are TRBV5-1 and TRBJ1-2; D remains ambiguous. The CDR3 is 15 amino acids. V was cut by 3 bases and J by 7 bases, with 19 bases left in between. Germline loops: CDR1 SGHRS, CDR2 YFSETQ. CDR3 sequence: CASSSLQAEVGGYTF. The CDR3 DNA reads as TGCGCCAGCAGCTCGTTGCAGGCCGAGGTGGGTGGCTACACCTTC.

This clone appeared once. The chain employs TRBV9 and TRBJ2-3, with 9 bases that match TRBD1. V shed 3 bases, J shed 4 bases, and the junction held 3 bases outside the gene matches. CDR1 is SGDLS and CDR2 is YYNGEE in the germline V gene. The CDR3 is 14 amino acids. Written as DNA, the CDR3 is TGTGCCAGCAGCGGACAGGGGGGGCCAGATACGCAGTATTTT. Translation gives CASSGQGGPDTQYF.

The V and J genes are TRBV5-6 and TRBJ2-5; D could derive from TRBD1 or TRBD2 (7 bases each). Germline CDR1 is SGHDT and CDR2 is YYEEEE. This CDR3 contains 16 residues. V shed 4 bases and J shed 3 bases, with 19 bases lying between them. Here the CDR3 reads CASSPGGRGRKETQYF. The CDR3 nucleotides are TGTGCCAGCAGCCCGGGGGGCAGGGGGAGAAAAGAGACCCAGTACTTC.

Only a few counts were recorded for this clone. The chain combines TRBV6-1 with TRBJ1-6; a possible D gene is TRBD1 (5 bases). V was cut by 1 base and J by 10 bases, with 11 bases left in between. The germline V gene has CDR1 MNHNS and CDR2 SASEGT. The CDR3 has 14 amino acids. The CDR3 region is CASSEVTGQSPLHF. CDR3 nucleotides: TGTGCCAGCAGTGAAGTCACAGGACAATCACCCCTCCACTTT.

This chain links TRBV6-2 or TRBV6-3 with TRBJ1-2, with D hard to call. Trimming took off 5 bases at V and 3 bases at J, with 16 bases between the two ends. The CDR3 consists of 15 residues. Germline V gives CDR1 MNHEY, CDR2 SVGEGT. The CDR3 nucleotides read TGTGCCAGCAGTACCCGGGCCTCCAGGCACTATGGCTACACCTTC. It is translated as CASSTRASRHYGYTF.

The V and J genes are TRBV24-1 and TRBJ2-3; D unresolved. Germline V lookup: CDR1 KGHDR, CDR2 SFDVKD. V lost 3 bases to trimming and J lost 3 bases, with 15 bases between them. The length of the CDR3 is 16 residues. The CDR3: CATSDRSRELTDTQYF. The DNA for the CDR3 is TGTGCCACCAGTGATCGGTCTAGGGAACTGACAGATACGCAGTATTTT.

This clone was observed a single time. The chain combines TRBV19 with TRBJ2-3; TRBD1 aligns across 7 bases. This CDR3 contains 15 residues. Germline lookup yields CDR1 LNHDA and CDR2 SQIVND (reference sequence). V was pared by 5 bases and J by 2 bases, with 7 bases of the junction left unmatched. The CDR3 sequence is CASSPKGANTDTQYF. DNA for the CDR3: TGTGCCAGTAGTCCAAAGGGGGCGAACACAGATACGCAGTATTTT.

V gene TRBV3-1 (or the pseudogene TRBV3-2) combines with J gene TRBJ2-1, with unresolved D. V was trimmed by 1 base and J by 10 bases, leaving 8 bases between them. Germline V CDR1 and CDR2: LGHDT, YNNKEL (reference sequence). The CDR3 totals 12 residues. In DNA form, the CDR3 reads TGTGCCAGCAGCCAAGGACCGGCGGAGCAGTTCTTC. Its translation: CASSQGPAEQFF.

This chain joins TRBV6-1 and TRBJ1-2; D unclear. CDR3 length equals 15 residues. The germline V gene has CDR1 MNHNS and CDR2 SASEGT. The V end was cut by 0 bases, the J end by 4 bases, with 12 bases between. CDR3 sequence reads: CASSEAEGFGYGYTF. CDR3 in DNA: TGTGCCAGCAGTGAAGCTGAGGGTTTTGGCTATGGCTACACCTTC.

Regarding this clone: Mismatch with germline at one junction end may stem from a read error. The rearrangement uses TRBV6-6 and TRBJ1-5; D gene uncertain. CDR3 length equals 13 residues. Germline V gene lookup returns CDR1 MNHNY and CDR2 SVGAGI (reference sequence). Here the CDR3 DNA reads TGTGCCAGCAGGTACTTGTTTGATCAGCCCCAGCATTTT. As protein: CASRYLFDQPQHF.

J is TRBJ2-2 and V is TRBV7-3; D could derive from TRBD1 or TRBD2 (6 bases each). Trimming pared 2 bases from V and 6 bases from J, leaving 19 bases between. The CDR3 contains 17 residues. CDR1 is SGHTA, CDR2 FQGTGA, per germline. The CDR3 sequence is CASSLGSQGRFSGELFF. CDR3 nucleotide sequence: TGTGCCAGCAGCTTAGGTTCGCAGGGGAGGTTCTCCGGGGAGCTGTTTTTT.

This clone was detected only a few times. V and J are TRBV10-3 and TRBJ2-3; D might be TRBD2 (6 bases). The CDR3 contains 13 residues. Trimming removed 8 bases at V and 1 base at J, with 10 bases between. Germline assignment: CDR1 ENHRY and CDR2 SYGVKD. The DNA for the CDR3 is TGTGCCATCGGAGGCGGGGGCACAGATACGCAGTATTTT. The encoded protein is CAIGGGGTDTQYF.